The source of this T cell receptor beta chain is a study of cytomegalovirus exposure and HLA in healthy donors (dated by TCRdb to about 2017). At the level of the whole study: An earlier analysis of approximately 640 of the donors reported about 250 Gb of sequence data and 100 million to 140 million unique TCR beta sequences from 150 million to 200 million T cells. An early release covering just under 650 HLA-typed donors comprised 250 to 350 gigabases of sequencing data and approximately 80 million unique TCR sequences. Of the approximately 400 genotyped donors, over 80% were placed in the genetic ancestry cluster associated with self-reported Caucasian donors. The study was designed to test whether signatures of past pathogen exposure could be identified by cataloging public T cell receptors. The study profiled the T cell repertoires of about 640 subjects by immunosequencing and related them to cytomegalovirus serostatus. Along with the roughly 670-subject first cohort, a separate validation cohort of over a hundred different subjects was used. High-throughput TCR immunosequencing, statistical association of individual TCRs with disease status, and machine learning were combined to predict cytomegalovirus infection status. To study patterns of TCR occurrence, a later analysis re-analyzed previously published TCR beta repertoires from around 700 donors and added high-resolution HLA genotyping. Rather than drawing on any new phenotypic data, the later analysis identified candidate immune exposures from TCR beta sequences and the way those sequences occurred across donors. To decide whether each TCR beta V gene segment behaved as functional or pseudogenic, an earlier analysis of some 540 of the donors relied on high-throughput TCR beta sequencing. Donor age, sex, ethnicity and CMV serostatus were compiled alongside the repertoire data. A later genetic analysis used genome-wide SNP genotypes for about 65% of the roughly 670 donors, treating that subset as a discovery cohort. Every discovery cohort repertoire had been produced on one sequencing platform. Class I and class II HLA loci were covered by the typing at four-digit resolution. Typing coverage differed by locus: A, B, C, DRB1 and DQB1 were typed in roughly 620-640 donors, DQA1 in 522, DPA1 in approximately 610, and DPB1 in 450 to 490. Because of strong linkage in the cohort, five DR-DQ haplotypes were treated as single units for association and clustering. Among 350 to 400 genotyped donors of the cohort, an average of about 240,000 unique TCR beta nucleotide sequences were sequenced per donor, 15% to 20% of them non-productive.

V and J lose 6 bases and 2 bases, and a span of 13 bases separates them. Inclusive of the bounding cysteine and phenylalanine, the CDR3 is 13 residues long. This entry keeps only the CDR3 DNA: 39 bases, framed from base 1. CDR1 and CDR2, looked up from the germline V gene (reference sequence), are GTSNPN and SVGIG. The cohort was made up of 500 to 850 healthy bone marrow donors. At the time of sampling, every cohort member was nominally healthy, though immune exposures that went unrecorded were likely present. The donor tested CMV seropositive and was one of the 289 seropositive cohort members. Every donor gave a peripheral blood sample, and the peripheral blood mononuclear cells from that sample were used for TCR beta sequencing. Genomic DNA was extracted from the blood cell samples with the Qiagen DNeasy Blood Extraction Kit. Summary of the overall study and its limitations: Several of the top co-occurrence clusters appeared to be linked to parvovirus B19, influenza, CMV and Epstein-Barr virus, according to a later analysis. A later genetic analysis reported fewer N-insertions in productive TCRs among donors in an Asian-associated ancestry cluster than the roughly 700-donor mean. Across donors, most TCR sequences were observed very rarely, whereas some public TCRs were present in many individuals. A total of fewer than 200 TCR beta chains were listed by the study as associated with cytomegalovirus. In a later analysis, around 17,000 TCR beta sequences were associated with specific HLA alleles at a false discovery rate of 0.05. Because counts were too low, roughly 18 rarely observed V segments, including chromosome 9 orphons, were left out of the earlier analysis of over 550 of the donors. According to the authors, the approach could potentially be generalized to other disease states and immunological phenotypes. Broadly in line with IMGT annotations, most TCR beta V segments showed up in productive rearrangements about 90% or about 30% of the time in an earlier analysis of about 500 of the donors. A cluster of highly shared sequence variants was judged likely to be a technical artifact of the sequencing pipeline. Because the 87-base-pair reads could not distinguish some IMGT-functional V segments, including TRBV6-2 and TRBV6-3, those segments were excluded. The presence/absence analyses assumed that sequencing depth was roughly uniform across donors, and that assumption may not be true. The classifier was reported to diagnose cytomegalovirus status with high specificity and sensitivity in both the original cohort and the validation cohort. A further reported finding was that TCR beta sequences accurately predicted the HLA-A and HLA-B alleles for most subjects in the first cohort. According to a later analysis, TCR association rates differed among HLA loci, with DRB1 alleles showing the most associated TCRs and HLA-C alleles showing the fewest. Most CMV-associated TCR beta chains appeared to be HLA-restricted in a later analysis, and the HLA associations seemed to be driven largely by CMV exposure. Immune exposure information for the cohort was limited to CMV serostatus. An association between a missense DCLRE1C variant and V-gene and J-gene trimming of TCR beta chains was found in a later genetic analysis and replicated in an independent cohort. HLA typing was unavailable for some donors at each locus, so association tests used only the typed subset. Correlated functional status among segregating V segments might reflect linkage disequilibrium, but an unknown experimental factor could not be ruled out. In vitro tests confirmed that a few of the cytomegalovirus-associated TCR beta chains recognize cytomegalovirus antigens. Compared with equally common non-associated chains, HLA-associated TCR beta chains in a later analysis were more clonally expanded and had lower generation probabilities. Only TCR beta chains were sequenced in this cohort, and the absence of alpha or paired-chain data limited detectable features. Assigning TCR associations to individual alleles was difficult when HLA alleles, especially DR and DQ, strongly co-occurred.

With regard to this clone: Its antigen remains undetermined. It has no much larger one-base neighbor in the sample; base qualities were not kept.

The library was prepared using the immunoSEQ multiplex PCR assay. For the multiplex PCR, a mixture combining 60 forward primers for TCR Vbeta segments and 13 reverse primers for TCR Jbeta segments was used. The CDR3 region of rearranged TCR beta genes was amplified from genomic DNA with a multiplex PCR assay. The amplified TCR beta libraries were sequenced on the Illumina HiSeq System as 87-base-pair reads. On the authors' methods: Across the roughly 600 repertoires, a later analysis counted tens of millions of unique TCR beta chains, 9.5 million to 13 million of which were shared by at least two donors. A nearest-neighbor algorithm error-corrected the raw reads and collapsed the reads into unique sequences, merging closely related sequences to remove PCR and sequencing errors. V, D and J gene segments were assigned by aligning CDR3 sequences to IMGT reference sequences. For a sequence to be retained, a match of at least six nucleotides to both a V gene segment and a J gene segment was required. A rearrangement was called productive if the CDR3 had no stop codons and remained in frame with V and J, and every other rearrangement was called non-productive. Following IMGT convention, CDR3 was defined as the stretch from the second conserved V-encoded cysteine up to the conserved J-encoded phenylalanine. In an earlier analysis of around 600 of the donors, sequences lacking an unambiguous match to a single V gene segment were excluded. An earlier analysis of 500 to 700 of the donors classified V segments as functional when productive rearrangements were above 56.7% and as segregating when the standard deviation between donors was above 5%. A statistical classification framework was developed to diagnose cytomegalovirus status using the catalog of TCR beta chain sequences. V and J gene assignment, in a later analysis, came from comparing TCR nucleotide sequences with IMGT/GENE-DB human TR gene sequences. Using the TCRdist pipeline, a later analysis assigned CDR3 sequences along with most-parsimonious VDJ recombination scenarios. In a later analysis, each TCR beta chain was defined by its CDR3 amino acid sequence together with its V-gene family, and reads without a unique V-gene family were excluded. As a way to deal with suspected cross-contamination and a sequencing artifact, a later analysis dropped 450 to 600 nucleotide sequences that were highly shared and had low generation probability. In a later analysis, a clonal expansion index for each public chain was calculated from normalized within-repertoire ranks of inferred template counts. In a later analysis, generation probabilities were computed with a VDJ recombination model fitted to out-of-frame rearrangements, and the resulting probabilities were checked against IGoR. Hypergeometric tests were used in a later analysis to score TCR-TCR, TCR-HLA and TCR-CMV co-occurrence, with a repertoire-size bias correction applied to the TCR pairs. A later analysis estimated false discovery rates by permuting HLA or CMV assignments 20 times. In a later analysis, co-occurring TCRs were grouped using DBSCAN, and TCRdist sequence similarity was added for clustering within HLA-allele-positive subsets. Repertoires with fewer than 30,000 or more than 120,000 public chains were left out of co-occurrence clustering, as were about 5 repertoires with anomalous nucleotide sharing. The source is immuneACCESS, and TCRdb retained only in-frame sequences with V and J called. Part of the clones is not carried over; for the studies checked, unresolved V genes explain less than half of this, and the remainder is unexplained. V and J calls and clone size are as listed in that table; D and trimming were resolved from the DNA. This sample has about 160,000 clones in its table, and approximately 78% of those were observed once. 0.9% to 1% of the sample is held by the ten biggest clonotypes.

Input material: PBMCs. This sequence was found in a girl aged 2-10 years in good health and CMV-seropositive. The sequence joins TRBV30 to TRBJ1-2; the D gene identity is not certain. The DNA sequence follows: TGTGCCTGCGCGAATACCGGGAACTATGGCTACACCTTC. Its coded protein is CACANTGNYGYTF.